Below are 11 T cell receptor beta chains sequenced from a single sample in a study of blood T cell repertoires in COVID-19. Assay used: immunoSEQ multiplex PCR; TCRdb lists only in-frame clones, some missing. Among 200,000 to 250,000 clones, roughly 90% were seen once, and the ten largest hold about 16%. The specimen was PBMCs or T cells enriched from blood (not recorded which). The source is a young man who had been exposed to COVID-19.

The J gene is TRBJ1-2, the V gene TRBV6-4; D is possibly TRBD1 (5 bases). The germline V gene encodes CDR1 MRHNA and CDR2 SNTAGT. Trimming shortened V by 4 bases and J by 1 base, and 13 bases separated the two germline ends. The length of the CDR3 is 15 residues. The CDR3 nucleotides are TGTGCCAGCAGTGCCGTCGGGGGGGTTAACTATGGCTACACCTTC. Amino acid sequence: CASSAVGGVNYGYTF.

The count of this clone is one. This sequence joins TRBV3-1 (or the pseudogene TRBV3-2) and TRBJ2-1; D not resolved. Trimming shortened V by 1 base and J by 10 bases, and 8 bases separated the two germline ends. The CDR3 totals 12 residues. Germline assignment: CDR1 LGHDT and CDR2 YNNKEL (reference sequence). CDR3 loop: CASSQVPKEQFF. The DNA for the CDR3 is TGTGCCAGCAGCCAAGTCCCCAAAGAGCAGTTCTTC.

The chain combines TRBV2 with TRBJ1-2; no clear D gene. The CDR3 loop spans 15 amino acids. The germline CDR1 and CDR2 sequences are SNHLY and FYNNEI. Trimming took off 1 base at V and 8 bases at J, with 17 bases between the two ends. DNA of the CDR3: TGTGCCAGCAGTGAAGTTATTGGGCCCCAAAAAGGCTACACCTTC. Protein product: CASSEVIGPQKGYTF.

The J gene is TRBJ1-1, the V gene TRBV30; 8 bases align to TRBD1. Germline V gene data show CDR1 as GTSNPN and CDR2 as SVGIG (reference sequence). Trimming at V came to 7 bases and at J to 7 bases, leaving 14 bases not matched to a gene. The CDR3 spans 14 residues. In nucleotides, the CDR3 is TGTGCCTTCTCAGGGGGCGCAGGAAGTGGTGAAGCTTTCTTT. The encoded protein is CAFSGGAGSGEAFF.

This sequence joins TRBV6-4 and TRBJ2-3, with TRBD1 as a possible D gene (6 bases). Trimming stripped 3 bases from V and 6 bases from J, with 16 bases between. The V gene's germline CDR1 is MRHNA and CDR2 SNTAGT. The CDR3 is 15 residues long. The CDR3 region has the DNA TGTGCCAGCAGTGATCAAGGGGGTTCTTCGGATACGCAGTATTTT. Protein sequence: CASSDQGGSSDTQYF.

This clone has just a few counts. The chain couples TRBV7-2 to TRBJ2-4; 10 bases match TRBD1. V shed 0 bases and J 9 bases; nucleotides not matched to a gene: 2. The CDR3 covers 14 residues. Germline V CDR1 and CDR2: SGHTA, FQGNSA. The CDR3 DNA is TGTGCCAGCAGCTTAGCCCGGGACAGGGGCATTCAGTACTTC. Translated: CASSLARDRGIQYF. Combining the CDR3 with reference TRBV7-2 and TRBJ2-4 gives the whole variable domain GAGVSQSPSNKVTEKGKDVELRCDPISGHTALYWYRQSLGQGLEFLIYFQGNSAPDKSGLPSDRFSAERTGGSVSTLTIQRTQQEDSAVYLCASSLARDRGIQYFGAGTRLSVL.

This chain links TRBV5-1 with TRBJ2-3; D is undetermined. Germline V lookup: CDR1 SGHRS, CDR2 YFSETQ. The CDR3 contains 19 residues. V shed 1 base and J shed 2 bases, with 23 bases lying between them. The CDR3 sequence: CASSLIAPFDHRVTDTQYF. As DNA, the CDR3 is TGCGCCAGCAGCTTGATTGCCCCATTTGACCATCGGGTCACAGATACGCAGTATTTT.

The CDR3 coding sequence is TGTGCCAGCAGCGTGGGTCCGCCGGGAACTGAAGCTTTCTTT. It yields the protein CASSVGPPGTEAFF. The rearrangement uses TRBV6-4 and TRBJ1-1; D is uncertain. CDR1 is MRHNA and CDR2 is SNTAGT in the germline V gene. This CDR3 has 14 residues. V lost 6 bases, J lost 5 bases, and 16 bases lay in between.

V is TRBV3-1 (or the pseudogene TRBV3-2) and J is TRBJ2-3; 7 bases agree with TRBD2. This CDR3 comprises 15 residues. The germline V gene has CDR1 LGHDT and CDR2 YNNKEL (reference sequence). The ends lost 5 bases at V and 11 bases at J; junction bases unmatched: 16. The CDR3 reads CASSSPSSGPVVQYF. DNA for the CDR3: TGTGCCAGCAGCTCGCCTTCTAGCGGTCCGGTTGTGCAGTATTTT.

The chain couples TRBV3-1 (or the pseudogene TRBV3-2) to TRBJ1-4; 7 nucleotides agree with TRBD1. J gave up 7 bases and V 4 bases, and 12 bases lay outside the gene matches. Germline V gene sequence: CDR1 LGHDT, CDR2 YNNKEL (reference sequence). The CDR3 length is 16 residues. The CDR3 DNA reads as TGTGCCAGCAGCCGCACAGGGGCCCCTTCTCTTGAAAAACTGTTTTTT. This encodes CASSRTGAPSLEKLFF.

The chain links TRBV12-3 or TRBV12-4 to TRBJ1-1, with D unresolved. V lost 4 bases and J lost 5, with 11 bases in between. The CDR3 loop spans 13 amino acids. Here the CDR3 DNA reads TGTGCCAGCAGTTCATACGGGGATACTGAAGCTTTCTTT. Translation: CASSSYGDTEAFF.